The T cell receptor (beta chain) described here comes from a study of cytomegalovirus exposure and HLA in healthy donors (dated by TCRdb to the late 2010s). About the study as a whole: An earlier analysis of roughly 500 of the donors reported approximately 300 Gb of sequence data and 100 million to 140 million unique TCR beta sequences from roughly 180 million T cells. An early release that covered 640 HLA-typed donors contained around 300 gigabases of sequencing data and tens of millions of unique TCR sequences. Of the 398 genotyped donors, 81% were placed in the genetic ancestry cluster associated with self-reported Caucasian donors. The study aimed to test whether cataloging public T cell receptors could reveal signatures of past pathogen exposure. The study profiled the T cell repertoires of hundreds of subjects by immunosequencing and related them to cytomegalovirus serostatus. Besides the first cohort of roughly 660 subjects, a separate validation cohort made up of over 100 different subjects was used. To predict cytomegalovirus infection status, the study brought together high-throughput TCR immunosequencing, statistical association of individual TCRs with disease status, and machine learning. A later analysis re-examined previously published TCR beta repertoires from 610 or so donors and added high-resolution HLA genotyping to investigate patterns of TCR occurrence. The later analysis used no new phenotypic data to find candidate immune exposures, relying instead on TCR beta sequences and their occurrence across donors. An earlier analysis of approximately 640 of the donors applied high-throughput TCR beta sequencing to assess whether each TCR beta V gene segment acted as functional or pseudogenic. Alongside the repertoire data, information on donor age, sex, ethnicity and CMV serostatus was compiled. In a later genetic analysis, genome-wide SNP genotypes for 398 of the 666 donors were used, and that subset was treated as a discovery cohort. Every discovery cohort repertoire had been produced on one sequencing platform. Class I and class II HLA loci were covered by the typing at four-digit resolution. Typing coverage differed by locus: A, B, C, DRB1 and DQB1 were typed in about 620-640 donors, DQA1 in around 500, DPA1 in approximately 600, and DPB1 in 450 to 490. Roughly five DR-DQ haplotypes were handled as single units for association and clustering, since linkage in the cohort was strong. Among some 400 genotyped donors of the cohort, an average of around 250,000 unique TCR beta nucleotide sequences was sequenced per donor, of which about 19% were non-productive. General study outcomes and caveats: Only TCR beta chains were sequenced in this cohort, and the absence of alpha or paired-chain data limited detectable features. Some 15 rarely observed V segments, including chromosome 9 orphons, were excluded from the earlier analysis of about 600 of the donors because counts were too low. Because some donors lacked HLA typing at each locus, the association tests relied only on the typed subset. Because the 87-base-pair reads could not distinguish some IMGT-functional V segments, including TRBV6-2 and TRBV6-3, those segments were excluded. A later analysis found that most CMV-associated TCR beta chains appeared HLA-restricted, with HLA associations seemingly driven largely by CMV exposure. Strong co-occurrence of HLA alleles, especially DR and DQ, made assigning TCR associations to individual alleles difficult. In a later analysis, the rate of TCR association differed among HLA loci, with DRB1 alleles having the most associated TCRs and HLA-C alleles having the fewest. Immune exposure information for the cohort was limited to CMV serostatus. Correlated functional status among segregating V segments might be attributable to linkage disequilibrium, but an unknown experimental factor could not be ruled out. V-gene and J-gene trimming of TCR beta chains was associated with a missense DCLRE1C variant in a later genetic analysis, and the association was replicated in an independent cohort. A cluster of highly shared sequence variants was judged likely to represent a technical artifact of the sequencing pipeline. A further reported finding was that TCR beta sequences accurately predicted the HLA-A and HLA-B alleles for most subjects in the first cohort. Across donors, most TCR sequences were observed very rarely, whereas some public TCRs were present in many individuals. It was suggested by the authors that the approach could potentially be generalized to other disease states and immunological phenotypes. In an earlier analysis of about 550 of the donors, most TCR beta V segments were observed in productive rearrangements about 90% or about 30% of the time, broadly matching IMGT annotations. In a later analysis, HLA-associated TCR beta chains showed more clonal expansion and lower generation probabilities than non-associated chains that were equally common. Specific HLA alleles were associated with roughly 16,000 TCR beta sequences at a false discovery rate of 0.05 in a later analysis. A few of the identified cytomegalovirus-associated TCR beta chains were confirmed in vitro to be specific for cytomegalovirus antigens. In a later analysis, several top co-occurrence clusters were reported to appear linked to parvovirus B19, influenza, CMV and Epstein-Barr virus. According to a later genetic analysis, donors in an Asian-associated ancestry cluster had fewer N-insertions in productive TCRs than the roughly 670-donor mean. The study listed approximately 160 TCR beta chains as associated with cytomegalovirus. Roughly uniform sequencing depth across donors was assumed in presence/absence analyses, although this assumption may not hold. Cytomegalovirus status was reported to be diagnosed by the classifier with high specificity and sensitivity in both the original and validation cohorts.

Trimming accounts for 6 bases at V and 0 bases at J, while the number of junction bases matched to no gene is 3. CDR1 and CDR2 (MDHEN, SYDVKM) derive from the germline V gene. The CDR3 holds 15 amino acids from the cysteine to the phenylalanine. Only the CDR3 region is kept as DNA, spanning 45 bases read in frame from base 1. Receptors were amplified or captured by the immunoSEQ multiplex PCR assay. For the multiplex PCR, a mixture combining 60 forward primers for TCR Vbeta segments and 13 reverse primers for TCR Jbeta segments was used. The CDR3 region of rearranged TCR beta genes was amplified from genomic DNA by a multiplex PCR assay. The Illumina HiSeq System was used to sequence the amplified TCR beta libraries as 87-base-pair reads. Per the authors' processing: Across the 640 or so repertoires, a later analysis counted roughly 84 million unique TCR beta chains, roughly 11 million of which were shared by at least two donors. Raw reads were error-corrected and collapsed into unique sequences by a nearest-neighbor algorithm in which closely related sequences were merged to remove PCR and sequencing errors. Alignment of CDR3 sequences to IMGT reference sequences was used to assign V, D and J gene segments. Each retained sequence needed at least a six-nucleotide match to both a V gene segment and a J gene segment. Rearrangements were called productive when the CDR3 lacked stop codons and stayed in frame with V and J; all others were non-productive. CDR3 was defined by IMGT convention, running from the second conserved V-encoded cysteine to the conserved J-encoded phenylalanine. Sequences without an unambiguous match to a single V gene segment were excluded from the earlier analysis of about 600 of the donors. An earlier analysis of 587 of the donors called V segments functional above 56.7% productive rearrangements and segregating when the between-donor standard deviation exceeded 5%. A statistical classification framework was developed to diagnose cytomegalovirus status using the catalog of TCR beta chain sequences. In a later analysis, TCR nucleotide sequences were compared against IMGT/GENE-DB human TR gene sequences so that V and J genes could be assigned. The TCRdist pipeline was used in a later analysis to assign CDR3 sequences and most-parsimonious VDJ recombination scenarios. In a later analysis, each TCR beta chain was defined by its CDR3 amino acid sequence together with its V-gene family, and reads lacking a unique V-gene family were excluded. As a way to deal with suspected cross-contamination and a sequencing artifact, a later analysis dropped approximately 590 nucleotide sequences that were highly shared and had low generation probability. In a later analysis, a clonal expansion index was calculated for each public chain from normalized within-repertoire ranks of inferred template counts. A later analysis computed generation probabilities with a VDJ recombination model fitted to out-of-frame rearrangements, and checked the results against IGoR. In a later analysis, TCR-TCR, TCR-HLA and TCR-CMV co-occurrence was scored with hypergeometric tests, and a repertoire-size bias correction was applied to TCR pairs. False discovery rates were estimated in a later analysis by permuting HLA or CMV assignments 20 times. A later analysis grouped co-occurring TCRs with DBSCAN, adding TCRdist sequence similarity when clustering within HLA-allele-positive subsets. Co-occurrence clustering excluded repertoires with fewer than 30,000 or more than 120,000 public chains, plus five with anomalous nucleotide sharing. What TCRdb holds here is the immuneACCESS table cut down to in-frame rearrangements. Part of the clones is not present; checked against another copy, under half of the missing clones reflect an unresolved V gene, and the others are unexplained. The V and J calls and clone size come from that table; D and trimming were worked out from the DNA. The sample table holds fewer than 100,000 clones, of which about 75% were seen once. Roughly 7.7% of the sample is taken by the ten largest.

Comments on this clone: There is no known antigen for this receptor. No much larger clone exists at a distance of one base, and base qualities are not known.

The cohort was made up of 650 to 700 healthy bone marrow donors. All cohort members were sampled while nominally healthy, although unrecorded immune exposures were likely present. The donor tested CMV seropositive and was one of the 289 seropositive cohort members. Each donor provided a peripheral blood sample, and peripheral blood mononuclear cells were used for TCR beta sequencing. Genomic DNA was extracted from the blood cell samples with the Qiagen DNeasy Blood Extraction Kit. Recombination joined TRBV28 with TRBJ2-2, and TRBD1 aligns with 8 junction nucleotides. The sequencing input was PBMCs. The receptor was isolated from a man aged 40-49 years in good health and CMV-seropositive. In nucleotide form, the sequence is TGTGCCAGCAGACCAGGGGGCGCGAACACCGGGGAGCTGTTTTTT. Its protein product is CASRPGGANTGELFF.